This T cell receptor (beta chain) is drawn from a study of blood T cells in healthy people across ages. Study-wide results and caveats: It was the long-lived donors that had more naive CD4+ cells and higher diversity than aged donors.

On this clonotype itself: Its antigen is currently unknown.

The junction had 19 bases not matched to a gene; V was cut back by 4 bases and J by 13 bases. The germline V gene encodes CDR1 SGHNT and CDR2 YENEEA. The CDR3 has 18 amino acids. Then a second PCR, running roughly 7 to 11 cycles, was carried out with a sample-barcoded 5' primer and a J-beta primer mix. TCRdb redid the calling of the 5' RACE reads with MiXCR, one entry per CDR3 protein. The sample has more than 700,000 distinct CDR3 sequences, 53% seen once. V gene TRBV11-3 combines with J gene TRBJ2-1, with TRBD2 matching over 13 bases. The source is a man older than 75 in good health. Material: blood. The CDR3 loop is CASSSGTSGKGSGETQFF. Here the CDR3 DNA reads TGTGCCAGCAGCTCGGGGACTAGCGGGAAGGGGAGCGGAGAGACCCAGTTCTTC.